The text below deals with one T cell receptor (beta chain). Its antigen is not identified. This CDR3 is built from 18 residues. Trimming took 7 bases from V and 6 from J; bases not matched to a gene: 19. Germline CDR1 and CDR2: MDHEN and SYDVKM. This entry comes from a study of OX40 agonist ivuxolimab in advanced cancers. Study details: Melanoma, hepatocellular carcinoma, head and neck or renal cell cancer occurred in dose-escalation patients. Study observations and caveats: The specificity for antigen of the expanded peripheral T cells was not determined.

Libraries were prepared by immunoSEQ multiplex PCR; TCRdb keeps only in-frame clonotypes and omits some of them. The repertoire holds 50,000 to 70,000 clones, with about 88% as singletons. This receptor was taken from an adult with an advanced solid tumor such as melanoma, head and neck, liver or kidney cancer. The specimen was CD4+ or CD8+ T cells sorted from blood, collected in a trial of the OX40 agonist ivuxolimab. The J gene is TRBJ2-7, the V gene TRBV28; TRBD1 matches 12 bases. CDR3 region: CASTPSGTGGHYQIEQYF. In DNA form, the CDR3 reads TGTGCCAGCACCCCCTCGGGGACAGGGGGCCATTATCAGATCGAGCAGTACTTC.